Listed below are T cell receptor beta chains from one sample, sequenced in a study of blood T cells in healthy people across ages. TCRdb processed the 5' RACE reads anew with MiXCR; each CDR3 protein has one entry. The data show roughly 1,800,000 distinct CDR3 sequences, around half seen once. Sequences were obtained from blood. These receptors all stem from a woman between 35 and 50 years old in good health. CDR3s leave out the opening cysteine and the closing phenylalanine or tryptophan. Each record gives: CDR3 length, J gene, V gene, CDR3 protein.

cdr3_length: 10
j_call: TRBJ2-5
v_call: TRBV18
cdr3_aa: AGSPQRETQY

cdr3_length: 16
j_call: TRBJ2-6
v_call: TRBV25-1
cdr3_aa: ASDGGGVLSTGANVLT

cdr3_length: 11
j_call: TRBJ2-7
v_call: TRBV28
cdr3_aa: ASGRAPYYEQY

cdr3_length: 12
j_call: TRBJ2-7
v_call: TRBV6-6
cdr3_aa: ASSFPGNTYEQY

cdr3_length: 16
j_call: TRBJ2-1
v_call: TRBV6-1
cdr3_aa: ASSSPFTGTRTYNEQF

cdr3_length: 11
j_call: TRBJ2-7
v_call: TRBV7-9
cdr3_aa: ASCSGSTYEQY

cdr3_length: 11
j_call: NA
v_call: TRBV6-2/TRBV6-3
cdr3_aa: ASRSGGGETQY

cdr3_length: 11
j_call: NA
v_call: TRBV19
cdr3_aa: ASSPRGLETQY

cdr3_length: 14
j_call: TRBJ2-3
v_call: TRBV9
cdr3_aa: ASSVAGAQRTDTQY

cdr3_length: 12
j_call: TRBJ1-4
v_call: TRBV28
cdr3_aa: ASHPRGGNEKLF

cdr3_length: 13
j_call: TRBJ2-7
v_call: TRBV4-3
cdr3_aa: ASSQVNDRTYEQY

cdr3_length: 14
j_call: NA
v_call: TRBV14
cdr3_aa: ASSQGRDRGTYEQY

cdr3_length: 13
j_call: TRBJ2-1
v_call: TRBV15
cdr3_aa: ATSRVASGAHEQF

cdr3_length: 15
j_call: TRBJ1-5
v_call: TRBV27
cdr3_aa: ASSSDSGSLSNQPQH

cdr3_length: 13
j_call: TRBJ2-1
v_call: TRBV15
cdr3_aa: ATSRDLGQGNEQF

cdr3_length: 15
j_call: TRBJ2-1
v_call: TRBV3-1
cdr3_aa: ASSQGIQGAPYNEQF

cdr3_length: 14
j_call: TRBJ2-5
v_call: TRBV7-2
cdr3_aa: ASSLGGTSPYNEQY

cdr3_length: 12
j_call: TRBJ2-5
v_call: TRBV15
cdr3_aa: ATSISRGQETQY

cdr3_length: 13
j_call: NA
v_call: TRBV6-2/TRBV6-3
cdr3_aa: ASTPAGGGSYEQY

cdr3_length: 12
j_call: NA
v_call: TRBV9
cdr3_aa: ASSVGGRIYEQY

cdr3_length: 10
j_call: TRBJ2-5
v_call: TRBV7-9
cdr3_aa: ASSQHQETQY

cdr3_length: 12
j_call: TRBJ1-4
v_call: TRBV7-2
cdr3_aa: ASSPRRENEKLF

cdr3_length: 12
j_call: TRBJ1-1
v_call: TRBV28
cdr3_aa: ASSFAGGNTEAF

cdr3_length: 11
j_call: TRBJ2-7
v_call: TRBV10-3
cdr3_aa: AIGGQAVYEQY

cdr3_length: 14
j_call: TRBJ2-1
v_call: TRBV20-1
cdr3_aa: SARTMASGASNEQF

cdr3_length: 19
j_call: TRBJ2-6
v_call: TRBV6-5
cdr3_aa: ASSYSGPMDLRVSGANVLT

cdr3_length: 12
j_call: TRBJ2-7
v_call: TRBV5-6
cdr3_aa: ASIGTGLSYEQY

cdr3_length: 12
j_call: TRBJ2-1
v_call: TRBV9
cdr3_aa: ASSVATLVNEQF

cdr3_length: 10
j_call: TRBJ2-3
v_call: TRBV7-7
cdr3_aa: ASSLDGLVQY

cdr3_length: 14
j_call: NA
v_call: TRBV13
cdr3_aa: ASSLAGQGVKSEQY

cdr3_length: 14
j_call: TRBJ2-1
v_call: TRBV6-6
cdr3_aa: ASSYHGGNSYNEQF

cdr3_length: 15
j_call: TRBJ1-4
v_call: TRBV28
cdr3_aa: ASSPTRTSPLNEKLF

cdr3_length: 11
j_call: TRBJ1-1
v_call: TRBV7-9
cdr3_aa: ASRGQILTEAF

cdr3_length: 12
j_call: TRBJ1-2
v_call: TRBV6-5
cdr3_aa: ASKAPLPQRGYT

cdr3_length: 14
j_call: TRBJ1-4
v_call: TRBV5-1
cdr3_aa: ASSSSFTGWEEKLF

cdr3_length: 12
j_call: TRBJ2-1
v_call: TRBV20-1
cdr3_aa: SVTTGPQHNEQF

cdr3_length: 13
j_call: TRBJ2-5
v_call: TRBV20-1
cdr3_aa: SAPRAGGLQETQY

cdr3_length: 11
j_call: TRBJ1-2
v_call: TRBV4-1
cdr3_aa: ASSQGFDPGYT

cdr3_length: 11
j_call: TRBJ1-2
v_call: TRBV29-1
cdr3_aa: SVAGTTNYGYT

cdr3_length: 11
j_call: TRBJ1-1
v_call: TRBV24-1
cdr3_aa: ATSLDSSTEAF

cdr3_length: 15
j_call: TRBJ2-3
v_call: TRBV6-1
cdr3_aa: ASTRGRTSGVGDTQY